Following are 20 T cell receptor beta chains from one sample sequenced in a study of vaccination and CD4 T cells after COVID-19 (dated by TCRdb to the early 2020s). Libraries were constructed by PCR. Instrument used: Illumina iSeq 100. DNA from cultured CD4+ T cells underwent TCR sequencing with the Oncomine TCR Beta short-read assay at the Johns Hopkins FTIC core. Clones were called with MiXCR by TCRdb after fastp trimmed the public reads at Q25, and only in-frame beta chains were retained. Every CDR3 protein is listed once, alongside the most common genes and DNA of its rows. The sample profile shows 20,000 to 25,000 distinct CDR3 sequences; around half of them were found once. The top ten hold 6.1% of the sample. The sample's treatment or condition label is to be understood as: approximately nine-day PBMC culture with coronavirus spike peptide pools or control peptides (ViraFEST assay). Their recognized antigens are unknown.

The sample consisted of CD4+ T cells from blood, cultured in vitro. Receptors originate from a human donor who had recovered from COVID-19.

This chain joins TRBV5-6 and TRBJ1-1; D perhaps matches TRBD1 (6 bases). V was clipped by 4 bases and J by 4 bases, with 14 bases between them. The CDR3 runs to 14 residues. CDR1 is SGHDT, CDR2 YYEEEE, per germline. CDR3: CASSPLDRITEAFF. CDR3 coding DNA: TGTGCCAGCAGCCCTTTGGACAGAATCACTGAAGCTTTCTTT.

The chain has TRBV19 and TRBJ2-7; D possibly corresponds to TRBD1 (6 bases). V was clipped by 1 base and J by 2 bases, with 12 bases between them. The CDR3 is 15 residues long. The germline V gene has CDR1 LNHDA and CDR2 SQIVND (reference sequence). DNA for the CDR3: TGTGCCAGTAGTATAGGCAGGGGTCGGACCTACGAGCAGTACTTC. Translated, it gives CASSIGRGRTYEQYF.

CDR3 DNA sequence: TGTGCCAGCAGAAGGGTAGGAGAAAAACTGTTTTTT. The encoded protein is CASRRVGEKLFF. The chain carries TRBV2 and TRBJ1-4; D unresolved. Looked up from germline, CDR1 is SNHLY and CDR2 is FYNNEI. Trimming took 6 bases from V and 8 from J, leaving 10 bases between them. CDR3 length equals 12 residues.

This rearrangement joins TRBV24-1 to TRBJ1-5, with unresolved D. CDR1 and CDR2 from the germline V gene are KGHDR and SFDVKD. The CDR3 is 15 amino acids. Trimming shortened V by 4 bases and J by 6 bases, and 15 bases separated the two germline ends. In DNA form, the CDR3 reads TGTGCCACCAGTGACCCTCGGGGAGAAGGTCAGCCCCAGCATTTT. Amino acids: CATSDPRGEGQPQHF.

This clonotype came up a few times. The genes are TRBV10-3 and TRBJ1-3; no clear D gene. The CDR3 spans 14 residues. V dropped 8 bases and J dropped 2 bases, with 13 bases sitting between them. The germline V gene encodes CDR1 ENHRY and CDR2 SYGVKD. The CDR3 reads CAISLSGTGNTIYF. The CDR3 region has the DNA TGTGCCATCTCGCTGTCGGGGACTGGAAACACCATATATTTT.

The chain couples TRBV6-2 or TRBV6-3 to TRBJ2-6; D call uncertain. The CDR3 sequence is 15 residues long. The V gene lost 6 bases and the J gene lost 0 bases, with 9 bases spanning the gap. Germline CDR1 is MNHEY and CDR2 is SVGEGT. This chain's CDR3 is CASSTPSSGANVLTF. The DNA of the CDR3 is TGTGCCAGCAGCACCCCAAGCTCTGGGGCCAACGTCCTGACTTTC.

This chain joins TRBV28 and TRBJ1-3, with a possible D match to TRBD1 (6 bases). The CDR3 spans 13 residues. Germline V gene sequence: CDR1 MDHEN, CDR2 SYDVKM. V was cut by 5 bases and J by 5 bases, with 10 bases left in between. The CDR3 is CASSPGERNTIYF. DNA of the CDR3: TGTGCCAGCAGTCCAGGGGAGCGAAACACCATATATTTT.

This rearrangement joins TRBV6-2 or TRBV6-3 to TRBJ2-2; D is undetermined. V gave up 10 bases and J gave up 1 base, with 13 bases separating them. CDR3 length: 14 amino acids. Germline V gene lookup returns CDR1 MNHEY and CDR2 SVGEGT. CDR3 nucleotide sequence: TGTGCCATAAGAGGTGGATGGAACACCGGGGAGCTGTTTTTT. Its protein is CAIRGGWNTGELFF.

This clonotype was counted a few times. The V and J genes are TRBV29-1 and TRBJ1-1; D gene unclear. Germline CDR1 reads SQVTM; CDR2 reads ANQGSEA. The V end was cut by 2 bases, the J end by 4 bases, with 11 bases between. The length of the CDR3 is 13 residues. CDR3 sequence: CSVETRLGTEAFF. The CDR3 nucleotides are TGCAGCGTTGAAACAAGGTTGGGCACTGAAGCTTTCTTT.

This chain links TRBV5-4 with TRBJ2-3; no firm D call. V lost 0 bases and J lost 11, with 10 bases in between. There are 12 residues in the CDR3. Germline loops: CDR1 SGHNT, CDR2 YYREEE (reference sequence). In DNA form, the CDR3 reads TGTGCCAGCAGCTTGGGGCAGTACCGGCAGTATTTT. It yields the protein CASSLGQYRQYF.

This chain links TRBV5-1 with TRBJ1-1; no firm D call. The CDR3 spans 14 residues. V was shortened by 2 bases and J by 2 bases, with 10 bases between the two germline ends. Germline loops: CDR1 SGHRS, CDR2 YFSETQ. The CDR3 is CASSLKRGNTEAFF. The CDR3 DNA follows: TGCGCCAGCAGCTTAAAAAGAGGAAACACTGAAGCTTTCTTT.

The sample holds a few counts of this clonotype. V gene TRBV12-3 or TRBV12-4 combines with J gene TRBJ1-5; D perhaps matches TRBD1 (6 bases). The CDR3 is made up of 15 amino acids. V was pared by 4 bases and J by 0 bases, with 10 bases between. The CDR3 nucleotides are TGTGCCAGCAGTTCCCAGGGGTATAGCAATCAGCCCCAGCATTTT. This codes for CASSSQGYSNQPQHF.

The chain has TRBV24-1 and TRBJ2-3; D gene unclear. The CDR3 is 15 amino acids. Germline CDR1 KGHDR, CDR2 SFDVKD. V lost 1 base and J 1 base, leaving 8 bases between the germline ends. Written as DNA, the CDR3 is TGTGCCACCAGTGATTTTCGGACGGGCACAGATACGCAGTATTTT. Its protein product is CATSDFRTGTDTQYF.

The chain couples TRBV5-4 to TRBJ2-3; possibly TRBD1 or TRBD2 for D (7 bases each). Trimming removed 4 bases at V and 7 bases at J, with 16 bases between. The CDR3 is made up of 14 amino acids. CDR1 and CDR2 from the germline V gene are SGHNT and YYREEE (reference sequence). In nucleotides, the CDR3 is TGTGCCAGCAGCGCCGACAGGGAGGGAAATACGCAGTATTTT. Amino acid sequence: CASSADREGNTQYF.

The V call is TRBV20-1, the J call TRBJ1-1; D is ambiguous. V was cut by 0 bases and J by 0 bases, with 14 bases left in between. This CDR3 comprises 16 residues. The germline CDR1 and CDR2 sequences are DFQATT and SNEGSKA (reference sequence). For the CDR3, the DNA is TGCAGTGCTAGAGATCTTTCCCGGGCTTTGAACACTGAAGCTTTCTTT. As protein: CSARDLSRALNTEAFF.

This clonotype was recorded a few times. The rearrangement links TRBV7-9 to TRBJ2-5; no clear D. The V end was cut by 5 bases, the J end by 2 bases, with 9 bases between. Germline V lookup: CDR1 SEHNR, CDR2 FQNEAQ (reference sequence). This CDR3 has 13 residues. CDR3 DNA sequence: TGTGCCAGCAGCCCCGACGGGCAAGAGACCCAGTACTTC. Amino acids: CASSPDGQETQYF.

This chain connects TRBV6-5 to TRBJ1-1; a weak D match, TRBD1 (5 bases). The germline CDR1 and CDR2 sequences are MNHEY and SVGAGI. This CDR3 is built from 13 residues. Trimming stripped 2 bases from V and 1 base from J, with 5 bases between. This CDR3 is CASSYGGNTEAFF. CDR3 sequence (DNA): TGTGCCAGCAGTTACGGGGGGAACACTGAAGCTTTCTTT.

This clonotype was found a few times. The chain uses TRBV20-1 and TRBJ1-5; TRBD1 matches 7 bases. CDR3 size: 16 residues. Unmatched junction bases numbered 13, after V lost 8 bases and J lost 0 bases. CDR1 is DFQATT and CDR2 is SNEGSKA in the germline V gene (reference sequence). CDR3 in amino acids: CSSPDRLSYSNQPQHF. CDR3 DNA: TGCAGTTCTCCGGACAGGCTCTCCTATAGCAATCAGCCCCAGCATTTT.

The chain couples TRBV10-3 to TRBJ2-4; D gene uncertain. Trimming took 4 bases from V and 1 from J, leaving 8 bases between them. Germline CDR1 and CDR2: ENHRY and SYGVKD. The CDR3 totals 14 residues. The CDR3 DNA reads as TGTGCCATCAGTGGTGTGCGGGCCAAAAACATTCAGTACTTC. Protein product: CAISGVRAKNIQYF.

The V and J genes are TRBV19 and TRBJ1-5; tentative D call: TRBD1 (5 bases). Trimming stripped 3 bases from V and 8 bases from J, with 14 bases between. The germline V gene encodes CDR1 LNHDA and CDR2 SQIVND (reference sequence). This CDR3 region has 14 residues. CDR3 sequence reads: CASSIQGLGEPQHF. The CDR3 DNA reads TGTGCCAGTAGTATCCAGGGTCTCGGGGAGCCCCAGCATTTT.